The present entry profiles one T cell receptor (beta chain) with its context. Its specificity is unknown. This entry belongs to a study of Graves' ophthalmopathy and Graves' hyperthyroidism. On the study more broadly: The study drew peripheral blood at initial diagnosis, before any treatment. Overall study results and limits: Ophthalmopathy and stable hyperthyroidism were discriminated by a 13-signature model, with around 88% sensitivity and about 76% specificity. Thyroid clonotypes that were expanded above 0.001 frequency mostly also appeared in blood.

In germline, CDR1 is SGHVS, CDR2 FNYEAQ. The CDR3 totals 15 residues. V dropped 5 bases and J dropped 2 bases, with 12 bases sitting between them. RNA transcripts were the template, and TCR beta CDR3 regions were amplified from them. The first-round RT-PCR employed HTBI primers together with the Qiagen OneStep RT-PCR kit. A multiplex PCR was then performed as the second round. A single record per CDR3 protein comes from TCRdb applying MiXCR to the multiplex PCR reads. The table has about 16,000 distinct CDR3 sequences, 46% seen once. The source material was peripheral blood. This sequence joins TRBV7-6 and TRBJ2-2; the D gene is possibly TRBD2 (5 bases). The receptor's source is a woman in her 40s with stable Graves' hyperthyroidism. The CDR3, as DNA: TGTGCCAGCAGCCAATCACTAGGAAACACCGGGGAGCTGTTTTTT. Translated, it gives CASSQSLGNTGELFF.